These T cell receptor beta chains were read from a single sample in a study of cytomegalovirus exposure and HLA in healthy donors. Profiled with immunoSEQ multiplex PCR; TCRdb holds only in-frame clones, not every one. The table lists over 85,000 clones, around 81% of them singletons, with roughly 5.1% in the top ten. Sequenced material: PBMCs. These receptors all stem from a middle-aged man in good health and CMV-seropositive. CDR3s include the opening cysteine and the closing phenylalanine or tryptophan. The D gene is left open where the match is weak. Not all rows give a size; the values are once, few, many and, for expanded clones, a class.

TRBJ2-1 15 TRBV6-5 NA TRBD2 CASRVRPGGNNEQFF TGTGCCAGCAGGGTTCGCCCGGGGGGGAACAATGAGCAGTTCTTC
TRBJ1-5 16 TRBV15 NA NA CATSTTHGRGLQPQHF TGTGCCACCAGCACCACGCATGGCAGGGGTCTCCAGCCCCAGCATTTT
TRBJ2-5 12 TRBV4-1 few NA CASSATQETQYF TGCGCCAGCAGCGCTACTCAAGAGACCCAGTACTTC
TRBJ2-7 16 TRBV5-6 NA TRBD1 CASSFAGTGVTYEQYF TGTGCCAGCAGCTTTGCCGGGACAGGGGTCACCTACGAGCAGTACTTC
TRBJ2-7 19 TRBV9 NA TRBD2 CASSPSGLAGTFRAYEQYF TGTGCCAGCAGCCCCTCAGGACTAGCGGGAACCTTCCGCGCCTACGAGCAGTACTTC
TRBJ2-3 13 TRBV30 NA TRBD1 CAWSTGGQDTQYF TGTGCCTGGAGTACAGGGGGCCAAGATACGCAGTATTTT
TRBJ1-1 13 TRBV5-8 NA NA CASSLGATPVVFF TGTGCCAGCAGCTTGGGGGCCACCCCGGTCGTTTTCTTT
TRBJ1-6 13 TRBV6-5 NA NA CASSSVSGSPLHF TGTGCCAGCAGTTCAGTATCAGGTTCACCCCTCCACTTT
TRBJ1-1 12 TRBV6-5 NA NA CASSYWGGEAFF TGTGCCAGCAGTTACTGGGGGGGGGAAGCTTTCTTT
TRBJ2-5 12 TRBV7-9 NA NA CASEGRKETQYF TGTGCCAGCGAGGGCAGGAAAGAGACCCAGTACTTC
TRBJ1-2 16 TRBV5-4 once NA CASSLVQAAANYGYTF TGTGCCAGCAGCTTGGTTCAGGCCGCAGCTAACTATGGCTACACCTTC
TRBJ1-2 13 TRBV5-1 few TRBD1 CASSWTQGTGYTF TGCGCCAGCAGCTGGACACAGGGGACTGGCTACACCTTC
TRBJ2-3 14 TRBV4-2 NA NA CASSRGQGQDTQYF TGTGCCAGCAGCCGAGGGCAGGGACAAGATACGCAGTATTTT
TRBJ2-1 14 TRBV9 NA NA CASSVGGTLDEQFF TGTGCCAGCAGCGTTGGGGGGACTTTGGATGAGCAGTTCTTC
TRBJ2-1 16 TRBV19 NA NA CASSIDVRGGFNEQFF TGTGCCAGTAGTATAGATGTCAGGGGAGGGTTCAATGAGCAGTTCTTC
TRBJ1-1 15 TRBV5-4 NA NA CASSLARGGSYEAFF TGTGCCAGCAGCTTGGCCCGGGGAGGGTCTTACGAAGCTTTCTTT
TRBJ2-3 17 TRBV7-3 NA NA CASSLLSGFTGTDTQYF TGTGCCAGCAGCCTTCTTTCTGGGTTTACAGGCACAGATACGCAGTATTTT
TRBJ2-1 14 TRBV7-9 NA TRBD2 CASRRGGGDVEQFF TGTGCCAGCAGACGCGGGGGGGGTGATGTTGAGCAGTTCTTC
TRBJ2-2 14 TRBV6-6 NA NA CASSPGSSTGELFF TGTGCCAGCAGCCCGGGTAGCAGCACCGGGGAGCTGTTTTTT
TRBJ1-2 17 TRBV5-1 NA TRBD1 CASSLESGTGGGYGYTF TGCGCCAGCAGCTTGGAATCCGGGACAGGGGGTGGTTATGGCTACACCTTC
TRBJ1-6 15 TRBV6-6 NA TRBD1 CASINWGTGSSPLHF TGTGCCAGCATCAACTGGGGGACAGGGAGTTCACCCCTCCACTTT
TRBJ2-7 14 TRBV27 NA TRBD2 CASSQGLAAYEQYF TGTGCCAGCAGTCAAGGACTAGCGGCATACGAGCAGTACTTC
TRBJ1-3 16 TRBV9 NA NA CASSVDPGEGGNTIYF TGTGCCAGCAGCGTAGATCCTGGGGAGGGTGGAAACACCATATATTTT
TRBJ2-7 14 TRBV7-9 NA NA CASSSLGSGYEQYF TGTGCCAGCAGCTCACTCGGTTCCGGTTACGAGCAGTACTTC
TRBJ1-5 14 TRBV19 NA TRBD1 CASSIGGGGQPQHF TGTGCCAGTAGTATAGGAGGGGGCGGTCAGCCCCAGCATTTT
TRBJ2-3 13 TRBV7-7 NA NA CASSAAVEDTQYF TGTGCCAGCAGCGCGGCGGTGGAAGATACGCAGTATTTT
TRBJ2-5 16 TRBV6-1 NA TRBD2 CASSVPSGGPQETQYF TGTGCCAGCAGTGTCCCTAGCGGGGGCCCTCAAGAGACCCAGTACTTC
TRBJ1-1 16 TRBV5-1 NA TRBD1 CASSLGQGAAYLGAFF TGCGCCAGCAGCTTGGGACAGGGGGCCGCTTATCTGGGAGCTTTCTTT
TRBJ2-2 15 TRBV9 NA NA CASSVSVAEAGELFF TGTGCCAGCAGCGTAAGTGTAGCGGAGGCGGGGGAGCTGTTTTTT
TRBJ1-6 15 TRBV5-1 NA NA CASSLVTGGNSPLHF TGCGCCAGCAGCTTGGTGACGGGGGGGAATTCACCCCTCCACTTT
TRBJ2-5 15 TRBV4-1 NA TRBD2 CASSQELAGGETQYF TGCGCCAGCAGCCAAGAGCTAGCGGGGGGGGAGACCCAGTACTTC
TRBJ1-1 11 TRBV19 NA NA CASSIFREAFF TGTGCCAGTAGTATCTTCCGTGAAGCTTTCTTT
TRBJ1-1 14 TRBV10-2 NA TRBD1 CASSGNQGATEAFF TGCGCCAGCAGTGGGAATCAGGGGGCTACTGAAGCTTTCTTT
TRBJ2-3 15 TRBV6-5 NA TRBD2 CASSYQGLATDTQYF TGTGCCAGCAGTTATCAGGGACTAGCGACAGATACGCAGTATTTT
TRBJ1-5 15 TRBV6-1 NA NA CASRATGNSNQPQHF TGTGCCAGCAGGGCCACGGGAAATAGCAATCAGCCCCAGCATTTT
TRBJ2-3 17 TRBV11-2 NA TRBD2 CASSLVGGAHFTDTQYF TGTGCCAGCAGCTTAGTCGGGGGGGCCCACTTCACAGATACGCAGTATTTT
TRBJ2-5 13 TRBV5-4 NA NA CASKGRDQETQYF TGTGCCAGCAAGGGTCGGGATCAAGAGACCCAGTACTTC
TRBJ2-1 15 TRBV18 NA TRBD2 CASSRGLAGELEQFF TGTGCCAGCTCCCGGGGACTAGCGGGGGAGCTTGAGCAGTTCTTC
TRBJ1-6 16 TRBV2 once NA CASSYRENSYNSPLHF TGTGCCAGCAGTTACAGGGAGAACTCCTATAATTCACCCCTCCACTTT
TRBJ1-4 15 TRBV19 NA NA CASSIGRGSNEKLFF TGTGCCAGTAGTATAGGGCGAGGGTCTAATGAAAAACTGTTTTTT
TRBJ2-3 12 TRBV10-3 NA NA CATGDNTDTQYF TGTGCCACCGGGGACAACACAGATACGCAGTATTTT
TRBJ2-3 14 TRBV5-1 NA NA CASSLIQSADTQYF TGCGCCAGCAGCTTGATCCAGTCTGCAGATACGCAGTATTTT